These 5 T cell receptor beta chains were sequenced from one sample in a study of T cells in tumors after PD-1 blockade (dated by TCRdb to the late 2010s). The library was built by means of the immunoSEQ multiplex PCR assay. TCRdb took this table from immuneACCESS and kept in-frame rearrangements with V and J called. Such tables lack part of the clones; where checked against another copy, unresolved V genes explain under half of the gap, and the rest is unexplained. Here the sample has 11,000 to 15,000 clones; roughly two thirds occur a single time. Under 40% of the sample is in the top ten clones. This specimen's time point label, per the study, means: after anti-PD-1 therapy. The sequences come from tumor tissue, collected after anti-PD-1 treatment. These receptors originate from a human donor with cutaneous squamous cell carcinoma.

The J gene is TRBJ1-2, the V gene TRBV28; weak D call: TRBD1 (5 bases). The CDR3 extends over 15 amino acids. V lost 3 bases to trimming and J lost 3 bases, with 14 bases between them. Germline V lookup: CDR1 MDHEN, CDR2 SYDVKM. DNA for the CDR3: TGTGCCAGCAGTTTTACAAGTCTACAGGACTATGGCTACACCTTC. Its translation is CASSFTSLQDYGYTF.

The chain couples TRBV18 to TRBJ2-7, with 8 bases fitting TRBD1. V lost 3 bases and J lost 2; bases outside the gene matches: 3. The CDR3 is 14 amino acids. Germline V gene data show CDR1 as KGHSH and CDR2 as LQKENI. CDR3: CASSPPDRAYEQYF. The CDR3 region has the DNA TGTGCCAGCTCACCCCCGGACAGGGCCTACGAGCAGTACTTC.

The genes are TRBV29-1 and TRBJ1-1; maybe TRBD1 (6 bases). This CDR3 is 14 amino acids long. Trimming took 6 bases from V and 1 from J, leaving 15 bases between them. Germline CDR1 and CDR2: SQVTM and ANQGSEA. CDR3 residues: CSVDSGHSNTEAFF. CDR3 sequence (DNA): TGCAGCGTGGATTCGGGACACTCGAACACTGAAGCTTTCTTT.

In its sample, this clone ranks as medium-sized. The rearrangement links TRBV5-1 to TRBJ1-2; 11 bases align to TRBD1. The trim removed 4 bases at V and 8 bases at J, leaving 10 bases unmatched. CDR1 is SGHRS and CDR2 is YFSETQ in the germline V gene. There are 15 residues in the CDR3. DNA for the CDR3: TGCGCCAGCAGCCAGCCGGGACAGGGGGAACTCGGCTACACCTTC. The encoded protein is CASSQPGQGELGYTF.

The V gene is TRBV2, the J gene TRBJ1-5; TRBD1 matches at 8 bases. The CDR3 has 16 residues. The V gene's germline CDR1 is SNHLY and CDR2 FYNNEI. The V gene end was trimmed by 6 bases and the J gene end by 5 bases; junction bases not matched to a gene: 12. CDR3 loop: CASRRQGRGGHQPQHF. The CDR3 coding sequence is TGTGCCAGCAGACGACAGGGGCGAGGGGGGCATCAGCCCCAGCATTTT.